This T cell receptor beta chain was recorded in a study of OX40 agonist ivuxolimab in advanced cancers. Background on the study: Patients assigned to dose escalation were diagnosed with hepatocellular carcinoma, melanoma, renal cell or head and neck cancer. Findings of the study overall: Partial responders at 0.1-3.0 mg/kg had among the lowest clonal expansion.

This clone occurred once. Its antigen is not identified. TCRdb's table, derived via immunoSEQ multiplex PCR, lists solely in-frame clones and lacks some. The data show approximately 70,000 clones, more than 75% seen once. Prior autoimmune disease or systemic immunosuppression barred patients. Sequencing was performed on CD4+ or CD8+ T cells sorted from blood, taken in a trial of the OX40 agonist ivuxolimab. The clonotype comes from an adult with an advanced solid tumor such as melanoma, head and neck, liver or kidney cancer.

The CDR3 DNA reads as TGTGCCAGTAGTCTACAGGGGCGGGGAGAGACCCAGTACTTC. Translation: CASSLQGRGETQYF. The gene calls are TRBV19 and TRBJ2-5; D is perhaps TRBD1 (7 bases). The CDR3 runs to 14 residues. CDR1 is LNHDA, CDR2 SQIVND, per germline (reference sequence). V was clipped by 5 bases and J by 4 bases, with 14 bases between them.